What follows is one T cell receptor (beta chain) and its context. Its specificity is unknown. The data were produced by immunoSEQ multiplex PCR, yet TCRdb's version contains in-frame clones alone and is incomplete. Of under 30,000 clones detected, around 64% appear once; the ten largest clones hold more than 15%. This sample stems from a study of PD-1 blockade in classical Hodgkin lymphoma. Trimming cost V 8 bases and J 7 bases; bases outside gene matches: 8. The length of the CDR3 is 14 residues. CDR1 is ENHRY and CDR2 is SYGVKD in the germline V gene. Each of the patients experienced relapse following autologous stem cell transplantation, and their brentuximab vedotin exposure differed. Under best response, outcomes were complete response, partial response or progressive disease. Regarding the study as a whole: Those starting nivolumab under 1 year post-ASCT were excluded. Newly diagnosed patients were reported to start with lower TCR diversity than healthy donors.

The sample was peripheral blood mononuclear cells (PBMCs), taken at baseline. The receptor was isolated from a human donor with classical Hodgkin lymphoma. The chain has TRBV10-3 and TRBJ1-6; 7 bases line up with TRBD1. In nucleotides, the CDR3 is TGTGCCATCGGGGTGGACAGGAAAAATTCACCCCTCCACTTT. Translation: CAIGVDRKNSPLHF.